A single sample is the source of the 28 T cell receptor beta chains below, sequenced in a study of blood T cell repertoires in COVID-19. Produced via immunoSEQ multiplex PCR; TCRdb's table is partial and in-frame only. The sample includes about 180,000 clones, over 75% of them seen just once. The sequencing sample was made of PBMCs or T cells enriched from blood (not recorded which). Source of these receptors: a woman between 50 and 59 years old who had recovered from COVID-19.

The chain carries TRBV5-1 and TRBJ1-1, with no clear D. V was clipped by 4 bases and J by 1 base, with 11 bases between them. CDR1 and CDR2 from the germline V gene are SGHRS and YFSETQ. CDR3 size: 14 residues. CDR3 coding DNA: TGCGCCAGCAGCCGGGTGGGTCAGAACACTGAAGCTTTCTTT. Its protein is CASSRVGQNTEAFF.

The chain recombines TRBV28 with TRBJ1-2, with 11 positions matching TRBD1. Losses at the gene ends were 1 base for V and 8 bases for J; bases not matched to a gene: 9. Germline CDR1 and CDR2: MDHEN and SYDVKM. The CDR3 extends over 16 amino acids. In DNA form, the CDR3 reads TGTGCCAGCAGTTTATCCCTCAGGACAGGGGGCGACGGCTACACCTTC. As protein: CASSLSLRTGGDGYTF.

This chain links TRBV7-9 with TRBJ2-7; 7 bases are a match to TRBD2. Trimming cost V 0 bases and J 2 bases; bases outside gene matches: 1. This CDR3 has 14 residues. CDR1 and CDR2 (germline): SEHNR, FQNEAQ (reference sequence). The CDR3 bases are TGTGCCAGCAGCTTAGCGGGAGGGCCCTACGAGCAGTACTTC. Protein sequence: CASSLAGGPYEQYF.

The chain couples TRBV30 to TRBJ1-3, with D possibly TRBD1 on 6 matching bases. Germline CDR1 GTSNPN, CDR2 SVGIG (reference sequence). This CDR3 has 17 amino acids. The ends were cut back, 5 bases at V and 4 bases at J, with 24 bases in the middle. The CDR3 reads CAWPQGRRSTFGNTIYF. The CDR3 coding sequence is TGTGCCTGGCCTCAGGGGCGAAGAAGTACATTCGGAAACACCATATATTTT. Drawing the rest from reference TRBV30 and TRBJ1-3, the complete variable domain is SQTIHQWPATLVQPVGSPLSLECTVEGTSNPNLYWYRQAAGRGLQLLFYSVGIGQISSEVPQNLSASRPQDRQFILSSKKLLLSDSGFYLCAWPQGRRSTFGNTIYFGEGSWLTVV.

The sample holds one count of this clone. The chain couples TRBV18 to TRBJ2-1; 8 positions agree with TRBD1. Losses at the gene ends were 3 bases for V and 2 bases for J; bases not matched to a gene: 12. The CDR3 extends over 18 amino acids. Germline-derived CDR1 and CDR2 are KGHSH and LQKENI. The CDR3 sequence: CASSPAATGGYTYNEQFF. Here the CDR3 DNA reads TGTGCCAGCTCACCGGCGGCAACAGGGGGTTATACCTACAATGAGCAGTTCTTC. The variable domain in full, with the rest retrieved from reference TRBV18 and TRBJ2-1, is NAGVMQNPRHLVRRRGQEARLRCSPMKGHSHVYWYRQLPEEGLKFMVYLQKENIIDESGMPKERFSAEFPKEGPSILRIQQVVRGDSAAYFCASSPAATGGYTYNEQFFGPGTRLTVL.

The chain combines TRBV4-3 with TRBJ2-3; no clear D gene. Trimming took 0 bases from V and 3 from J, leaving 10 bases between them. This CDR3 is 15 amino acids long. Germline V gene data show CDR1 as LGHNA and CDR2 as YSLEER. The DNA of the CDR3 is TGCGCCAGCAGCCAAGATGGGCTGAATACAGATACGCAGTATTTT. It is translated as CASSQDGLNTDTQYF.

The rearrangement uses TRBV6-2 or TRBV6-3 and TRBJ1-1; 9 bases match TRBD1. CDR3 length equals 15 residues. V dropped 4 bases and J dropped 3; count of bases not matched to a gene: 6. Germline loops: CDR1 MNHEY, CDR2 SVGEGT. For the CDR3, the DNA is TGTGCCAGCAGTTCCCGGGGACAGGGTTACACTGAAGCTTTCTTT. This sequence encodes CASSSRGQGYTEAFF.

This clone has a handful of counts. The CDR3 coding sequence is TGTGCCAGCTCACCCCCTAGCGGGAGGGACTACAATGAGCAGTTCTTC. Translation gives CASSPPSGRDYNEQFF. The genes are TRBV18 and TRBJ2-1; 12 positions match TRBD2. V trimming: 3 bases; J trimming: 3 bases; junction bases outside the gene matches: 3. The CDR3 loop spans 16 amino acids. The germline gives CDR1 KGHSH, CDR2 LQKENI.

This sequence joins TRBV27 and TRBJ1-5; D unclear. The germline gives CDR1 MNHEY, CDR2 SMNVEV (reference sequence). CDR3 size: 16 residues. Deletions cut 5 bases from V and 3 bases from J, with 17 bases between. CDR3 DNA sequence: TGTGCCAGCAGTACGCTCCCTCCTAGGTTCAATCAGCCCCAGCATTTT. The encoded protein is CASSTLPPRFNQPQHF.

CDR3 in DNA: TGTGCCAGCAGATTGACAATTAACACTGAAGCTTTCTTT. It is translated as CASRLTINTEAFF. The chain has TRBV6-4 and TRBJ1-1; D gene unclear. The CDR3 totals 13 residues. CDR1 and CDR2 from the germline V gene are MRHNA and SNTAGT. V lost 6 bases and J lost 2, with 10 bases in between.

The chain's CDR3 is CASSGPGGPWVYNEQFF. The CDR3, as DNA: TGTGCCAGCAGTGGCCCGGGAGGGCCATGGGTATACAATGAGCAGTTCTTC. The V call is TRBV28, the J call TRBJ2-1; 8 bases are shared with TRBD2. The CDR3 loop spans 17 amino acids. V lost 5 bases to trimming and J lost 4 bases; unmatched junction nucleotides: 13. Germline loops: CDR1 MDHEN, CDR2 SYDVKM.

This clone was recorded a few times. The chain is built from TRBV4-1 and TRBJ2-3; tentative D call: TRBD2 (7 bases). Per germline, CDR1 MGHRA and CDR2 YSYEKL. The CDR3 is 20 residues long. V was pared by 3 bases and J by 0 bases, with 25 bases between. CDR3 sequence reads: CASSQPSLGRGASSTDTQYF. CDR3 bases: TGCGCCAGCAGCCAGCCGTCACTGGGGAGGGGGGCATCTAGCACAGATACGCAGTATTTT.

V is TRBV30 and J is TRBJ1-3; D unclear. The germline V and J ends were trimmed by 4 bases and 0 bases, with 13 bases remaining between them. The CDR3 length is 15 residues. Germline V CDR1 and CDR2: GTSNPN, SVGIG (reference sequence). The DNA of the CDR3 is TGTGCCTGGACACGGGAGGCCATCTCTGGAAACACCATATATTTT. Protein: CAWTREAISGNTIYF. The full variable domain, completed using reference TRBV30 and TRBJ1-3, is SQTIHQWPATLVQPVGSPLSLECTVEGTSNPNLYWYRQAAGRGLQLLFYSVGIGQISSEVPQNLSASRPQDRQFILSSKKLLLSDSGFYLCAWTREAISGNTIYFGEGSWLTVV.

The genes are TRBV27 and TRBJ2-2; 13 positions agree with TRBD2. Germline loops: CDR1 MNHEY, CDR2 SMNVEV (reference sequence). V was clipped by 0 bases and J by 2 bases; unmatched bases: 12. The CDR3 is 21 residues long. The CDR3 reads CASSLSPNRLAGGRNTGELFF. CDR3 DNA sequence: TGTGCCAGCAGTTTATCTCCCAACAGACTAGCGGGAGGTCGTAACACCGGGGAGCTGTTTTTT.

The rearrangement joins TRBV2 to TRBJ1-1; a possible D gene is TRBD1 (5 bases). CDR1 is SNHLY and CDR2 is FYNNEI in the germline V gene. V was pared by 5 bases and J by 1 base, with 14 bases between. There are 15 residues in the CDR3. The CDR3 DNA reads TGTGCCAGCAGTAGGAGCGGGGCGGCGAACACTGAAGCTTTCTTT. This encodes CASSRSGAANTEAFF.

The sample holds one count of this clone. The V call is TRBV7-9, the J call TRBJ1-2; 8 nucleotides align to TRBD1. The CDR3 extends over 16 amino acids. Germline V gene sequence: CDR1 SEHNR, CDR2 FQNEAQ (reference sequence). Trimming removed 5 bases from V and 6 bases from J; junction bases left unmatched: 14. The CDR3 region has the DNA TGTGCCAGCAGCCAAGGGACAGGCGTAGGATTCGATGGCTACACCTTC. Amino acids: CASSQGTGVGFDGYTF.

V usage is TRBV23-1 and J usage is TRBJ1-5; D perhaps matches TRBD1 (5 bases). TRBV23-1 belongs to the ORF category, with a function that is uncertain. This CDR3 comprises 12 residues. The V end lost 8 bases, the J end lost 4 bases, and 9 bases lay between the germline ends. The CDR3 loop reads CASSGGNQPQHF. The CDR3 nucleotides read TGCGCCAGCTCGGGGGGGAATCAGCCCCAGCATTTT.

The V call is TRBV12-3 or TRBV12-4, the J call TRBJ1-6; no clear D gene. The CDR3 has 13 amino acids. V lost 8 bases and J lost 9, with 14 bases in between. The CDR3: CASSGGVGSPLHF. The CDR3 nucleotides read TGTGCCAGCTCCGGCGGGGTTGGTTCACCCCTCCACTTT.

The chain links TRBV3-1 (or the pseudogene TRBV3-2) to TRBJ2-5, with D possibly TRBD2 on 5 matching bases. Germline V CDR1 and CDR2: LGHDT, YNNKEL (reference sequence). V lost 4 bases and J lost 6, with 15 bases in between. CDR3 size: 14 residues. DNA of the CDR3: TGTGCCAGCAGCCCGCCGAATGTCGGGAAGACCCAGTACTTC. Translating it yields CASSPPNVGKTQYF.

The rearrangement links TRBV5-1 to TRBJ2-1, with 8 bases lining up with TRBD1. Germline assignment: CDR1 SGHRS and CDR2 YFSETQ. The CDR3 contains 16 residues. V shed 4 bases and J 5 bases; nucleotides not matched to a gene: 11. Written as DNA, the CDR3 is TGCGCCAGCAGCCCGAGACAGGGGCCTCCTAACAATGAGCAGTTCTTC. Translation: CASSPRQGPPNNEQFF.

The chain is built from TRBV18 and TRBJ2-3; 7 nucleotides align to TRBD2. CDR1 is KGHSH, CDR2 LQKENI, per germline. CDR3 size: 18 residues. Trimming took 1 base from V and 4 from J; bases not matched to a gene: 14. This CDR3 is CASSPRGSKTKAPDTQYF. The CDR3, as DNA: TGTGCCAGCTCACCACGCGGGAGCAAGACGAAAGCCCCAGATACGCAGTATTTT.

The chain links TRBV3-1 (or the pseudogene TRBV3-2) to TRBJ2-7; D gene unclear. V lost 1 base and J 4 bases, leaving 5 bases between the germline ends. The CDR3 runs to 12 residues. Germline CDR1 and CDR2: LGHDT and YNNKEL (reference sequence). Here the CDR3 reads CASSQVSYEQYF. The CDR3 DNA reads as TGTGCCAGCAGCCAAGTATCGTACGAGCAGTACTTC.

This clone has a handful of counts. This sequence joins TRBV12-3 or TRBV12-4 and TRBJ2-1; 8 bases are shared with TRBD2. V shed 6 bases and J 4 bases; nucleotides not matched to a gene: 2. The CDR3 runs to 13 residues. CDR3 sequence reads: CASRTSAYNEQFF. DNA of the CDR3: TGTGCCAGCAGGACTAGCGCGTACAATGAGCAGTTCTTC.

The gene calls are TRBV30 and TRBJ2-7; tentative D call: TRBD2 (6 bases). V was trimmed by 2 bases and J by 4 bases, leaving 12 bases between them. CDR1 and CDR2 from the germline V gene are GTSNPN and SVGIG (reference sequence). The CDR3 is 13 amino acids. CDR3 region: CAWSSGSRYEQYF. The CDR3 DNA is TGTGCCTGGAGTTCCGGGAGTAGGTACGAGCAGTACTTC.

The CDR3 DNA follows: TGTGCCAGCAAACAGGGGGCTACCGGGGAGCTGTTTTTT. As protein: CASKQGATGELFF. The chain employs TRBV2 and TRBJ2-2; 9 positions match TRBD1. V dropped 7 bases and J dropped 5; count of bases not matched to a gene: 2. Germline CDR1 is SNHLY and CDR2 is FYNNEI. The CDR3 runs to 13 residues.

A word on this clone: One end of the junction is discordant with germline, which a read error may explain. The rearrangement links TRBV5-4 to TRBJ1-2; D gene ambiguous. Germline assignment: CDR1 SGHNT and CDR2 YYREEE (reference sequence). This CDR3 has 15 residues. This chain's CDR3 is CASSLYGEGGYRYTF. Written as DNA, the CDR3 is TGTGCCAGCAGCTTGTATGGGGAGGGAGGCTATCGCTACACCTTC.

This rearrangement joins TRBV5-1 to TRBJ1-2; TRBD1 might be the D (6 bases). Germline values: CDR1 SGHRS, CDR2 YFSETQ. The CDR3 runs to 14 residues. V was trimmed by 3 bases and J by 6 bases, leaving 15 bases between them. As DNA, the CDR3 is TGCGCCAGCAGCTCAGGACAGTCCATGCATGGCTACACCTTC. This translates into CASSSGQSMHGYTF.

V usage is TRBV19 and J usage is TRBJ1-5, with 7 nucleotides matching TRBD1. There are 15 residues in the CDR3. CDR1 LNHDA and CDR2 SQIVND come from the germline V gene (reference sequence). J gave up 7 bases and V 3 bases, and 9 bases lay outside the gene matches. CDR3 sequence: CASSMGTAQWQPQHF. The CDR3 coding sequence is TGTGCCAGTAGTATGGGGACAGCCCAATGGCAGCCCCAGCATTTT.